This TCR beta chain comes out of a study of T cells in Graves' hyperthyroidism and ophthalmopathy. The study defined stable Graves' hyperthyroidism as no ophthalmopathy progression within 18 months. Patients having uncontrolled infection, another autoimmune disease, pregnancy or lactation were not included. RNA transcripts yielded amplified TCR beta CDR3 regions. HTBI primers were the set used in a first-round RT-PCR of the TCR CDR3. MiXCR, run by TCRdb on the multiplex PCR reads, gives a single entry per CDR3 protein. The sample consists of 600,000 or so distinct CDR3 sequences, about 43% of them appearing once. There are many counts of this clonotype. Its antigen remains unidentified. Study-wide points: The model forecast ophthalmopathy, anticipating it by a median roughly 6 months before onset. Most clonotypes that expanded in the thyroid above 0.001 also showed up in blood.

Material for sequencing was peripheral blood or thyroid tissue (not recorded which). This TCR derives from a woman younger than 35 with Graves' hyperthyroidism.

The DNA of the CDR3 is TGTGCCAGCAGCGTAGAACCTAGCTCTGGAAACACCATATATTTT. Amino acid sequence: CASSVEPSSGNTIYF. The V and J genes are TRBV9 and TRBJ1-3; D not resolved. Trimming cost V 0 bases and J 0 bases, with 7 bases left between them. CDR1 and CDR2 (germline): SGDLS, YYNGEE. The CDR3 runs 15 residues.